These T cell receptor beta chains were read from a single sample in a study of regulatory T cells in long-lasting Graves disease. TCRdb reprocessed the multiplex PCR reads via MiXCR and lists one record per CDR3 protein. Here the sample spans 300,000 to 400,000 distinct CDR3 sequences, 15% to 18% being singletons. Specimen: peripheral blood mononuclear cells (PBMCs), collected at new diagnosis, from a patient treated with antithyroid drugs. The receptors here all came from a female donor with Graves disease. The CDR3 runs from the conserved cysteine through the conserved F or W. D genes are given only for firm matches. Size tells how often a clone was seen (once, few, many) or the class of an expanded clone, and some rows leave it out.

TRBJ1-1 - TRBV30 TRBD1 CAWSVPGTANTEAFF TGTGCCTGGAGTGTACCCGGGACAGCTAACACTGAAGCTTTCTTT
TRBJ2-7 - TRBV9 - CASSPSPDTIYEQYF TGTGCCAGCAGCCCAAGCCCCGACACAATCTACGAGCAGTACTTC
TRBJ1-5 many TRBV6-2/TRBV6-3 - CASSDLAVWASQSNQPQHF TGTGCCAGCAGTGATTTAGCAGTGTGGGCGTCGCAGAGCAATCAGCCCCAGCATTTT
TRBJ1-3 many TRBV4-2 TRBD1 CASSQDRQGGNTIYF TGTGCCAGCAGCCAAGATCGACAGGGTGGAAACACCATATATTTT
TRBJ1-2 many TRBV5-6 - CASSPGPGYGYTF TGTGCCAGCAGCCCAGGGCCGGGCTATGGCTACACCTTC
TRBJ1-1 many TRBV12-3/TRBV12-4 - CASSFGTAPEAFF TGTGCCAGCAGTTTTGGGACCGCACCTGAAGCTTTCTTT
TRBJ1-2 many TRBV20-1 - CSSPDGGTYGYTF TGCAGTTCTCCTGATGGGGGGACCTATGGCTACACCTTC
TRBJ2-3 few TRBV14 - CASSPQGVTQYF TGTGCCAGCAGTCCACAGGGCGTTACGCAGTATTTT
TRBJ1-6 many TRBV9 - CASSALSGRGNSPLHF TGTGCCAGCAGCGCCCTATCGGGACGGGGTAATTCACCCCTCCACTTT
TRBJ2-2 many TRBV5-8 - CATRPGRLTGELFF TGTGCCACCCGGCCGGGACGGCTTACCGGGGAGCTGTTTTTT
TRBJ2-3 few TRBV7-2 TRBD2 CASSLAGIEMDTQYF TGTGCCAGCAGTTTAGCGGGAATAGAGATGGATACGCAGTATTTT
TRBJ2-6 - TRBV6-1 - CASGGGALSGANVLTF TGTGCCAGCGGTGGGGGGGCCCTCTCTGGGGCCAACGTCCTGACTTTC
TRBJ2-7 - TRBV29-1 - CSVEVRPFYEQYF TGCAGCGTTGAGGTCCGACCCTTCTACGAGCAGTACTTC
TRBJ2-7 few TRBV9 - CASSATSFSYEQYF TGTGCCAGCAGCGCCACGTCGTTCTCCTACGAGCAGTACTTC
TRBJ1-6 many TRBV6-1 - CASSELPSGTFGSPLHF TGTGCCAGCAGTGAATTACCGAGTGGGACTTTTGGTTCACCCCTCCACTTT
TRBJ1-2 many TRBV9 - CASSAGGRYGYTF TGTGCCAGCAGCGCGGGGGGCCGTTATGGCTACACCTTC
TRBJ2-3 few TRBV7-7 TRBD1 CASSSGQGLTDTQYF TGTGCCAGCAGCTCCGGACAGGGGCTCACAGATACGCAGTATTTT
TRBJ2-2 many TRBV7-2 TRBD2 CASSLTSGSFRELFF TGTGCCAGCAGCTTAACTAGCGGGAGTTTTAGGGAGCTGTTTTTT
TRBJ2-5 many TRBV20-1 TRBD2 CSARASGGARETQYF TGCAGTGCTAGAGCCAGCGGGGGGGCCAGGGAGACCCAGTACTTC
TRBJ2-1 many TRBV2 TRBD1 CASNPKGAGQFF TGTGCCAGCAACCCCAAGGGGGCGGGGCAGTTCTTC
TRBJ1-5 once TRBV20-1 TRBD1 CSAIIEGQALNQPQHF TGCAGTGCTATCATCGAGGGACAGGCTCTCAATCAGCCCCAGCATTTT
TRBJ2-5 - TRBV9 - CASSDDGGPETQYF TGTGCCAGCAGCGATGACGGGGGGCCAGAGACCCAGTACTTC
TRBJ2-7 many TRBV7-2 - CASSVVASEYYEQYF TGTGCCAGCAGCGTCGTGGCTAGCGAATACTACGAGCAGTACTTC
TRBJ1-1 - TRBV3-1 - CASGKVNTEAFF TGTGCCAGCGGAAAAGTGAACACTGAAGCTTTCTTT
TRBJ1-5 many TRBV28 - CASSDPRVDQPQHF TGTGCCAGCAGCGACCCCAGGGTGGATCAGCCCCAGCATTTT
TRBJ1-6 - TRBV4-3 - CASSHPGGNSPLHF TGCGCCAGCAGCCACCCCGGTGGTAATTCACCCCTCCACTTT
TRBJ1-1 many TRBV7-2 - CASSFPGHYEAFF TGTGCCAGCAGCTTCCCGGGCCACTATGAAGCTTTCTTT
TRBJ1-4 many TRBV29-1 - CSVALRWANEKLFF TGCAGCGTTGCGCTTCGGTGGGCAAATGAAAAACTGTTTTTT
TRBJ2-3 many TRBV29-1 - CSVEEGGYEFDTQYF TGCAGCGTTGAAGAAGGCGGGTATGAATTCGATACGCAGTATTTT
TRBJ2-3 many TRBV20-1 TRBD2 CSATSVRGTSGIPDTQYF TGCAGTGCGACATCCGTTAGGGGGACTAGCGGGATCCCAGATACGCAGTATTTT
TRBJ2-7 many TRBV6-2/TRBV6-3 - CASNGDEQYF TGTGCCAGCAACGGCGACGAGCAGTACTTC
TRBJ2-7 many TRBV28 - CASSRAYSYEQYF TGTGCCAGCAGTCGGGCATACTCCTACGAGCAGTACTTC
TRBJ1-1 many TRBV7-3 - CASSPRPYTEAFF TGTGCCAGCAGCCCCCGGCCCTACACTGAAGCTTTCTTT
TRBJ1-2 many TRBV13 TRBD1 CASSLDRGRGRGYTF TGTGCCAGCAGCTTAGACAGGGGGCGCGGCCGTGGCTACACCTTC
TRBJ2-1 many TRBV10-1 TRBD2 CASSGKGLADEQFF TGCGCCAGCAGTGGGAAGGGACTAGCGGATGAGCAGTTCTTC
TRBJ2-2 many TRBV7-2 TRBD2 CASSLGLATGELFF TGTGCCAGCAGCTTAGGACTAGCCACCGGGGAGCTGTTTTTT
TRBJ1-5 many TRBV4-1 - CASSPRVASNQPQHF TGCGCCAGCAGCCCCCGCGTTGCGAGCAATCAGCCCCAGCATTTT
TRBJ2-1 many TRBV14 - CASSLLETGPNEQFF TGTGCCAGCAGCCTGCTTGAGACAGGCCCCAATGAGCAGTTCTTC
TRBJ2-5 many TRBV6-2/TRBV6-3 - CASSEWGLSSETQYF TGTGCCAGCAGTGAATGGGGATTAAGCTCAGAGACCCAGTACTTC
TRBJ2-3 many TRBV28 TRBD2 CASSPGLTGTSGFEDTQYF TGTGCCAGCAGCCCAGGATTAACCGGGACTAGCGGGTTCGAAGATACGCAGTATTTT
TRBJ2-3 - TRBV11-3 - CASSSTAAGTDTQYF TGTGCCAGCAGCTCCACAGCGGCGGGCACAGATACGCAGTATTTT
TRBJ2-7 many TRBV6-1 - CASSDGQFGVPYEQYF TGTGCCAGCAGTGACGGACAGTTTGGAGTACCCTACGAGCAGTACTTC
TRBJ1-2 - TRBV9 - CASSEDSRSYGYTF TGTGCCAGCAGCGAAGACAGTAGGAGCTATGGCTACACCTTC
TRBJ1-2 few TRBV7-9 - CASSLEIGDPSYGYTF TGTGCCAGCAGCTTAGAGATCGGGGATCCCTCATATGGCTACACCTTC
TRBJ1-2 many TRBV7-2 - CASSLVLDDYGYTF TGTGCCAGCAGCTTAGTTCTGGACGACTATGGCTACACCTTC
TRBJ2-7 - TRBV27 TRBD1 CASSHYRGDDEQYF TGTGCCAGCAGTCATTACAGGGGGGACGACGAGCAGTACTTC
TRBJ2-5 many TRBV7-3 TRBD1 CASSLYPRQGGETQYF TGTGCCAGCAGCTTATATCCTCGACAGGGCGGGGAGACCCAGTACTTC
TRBJ2-1 many TRBV5-6 - CASSLIRKSGSYNEQFF TGTGCCAGCAGCTTGATCAGGAAAAGTGGCTCCTACAATGAGCAGTTCTTC
TRBJ1-1 many TRBV5-1 - CASSLEGNTEAFF TGTGCCAGCAGCTTAGAAGGGAACACTGAAGCTTTCTTT
TRBJ1-5 many TRBV12-5 - CASGPGDQPQHF TGTGCTAGTGGCCCCGGAGATCAGCCCCAGCATTTT
TRBJ1-2 many TRBV19 - CASRGPPRTFSGYTF TGTGCCAGTAGGGGTCCGCCGAGGACCTTCTCTGGCTACACCTTC
TRBJ1-2 - TRBV28 - CASSPSTLDDYGYTF TGTGCCAGCAGTCCCTCCACCTTAGATGACTATGGCTACACCTTC
TRBJ2-7 - TRBV7-2 TRBD2 CASSSGLAGGPSHF TGTGCCAGCAGCTCGGGACTAGCGGGAGGGCCCTCTCACTTC
TRBJ2-7 many TRBV2 - CASTVRFEQYF TGTGCCAGCACCGTCCGGTTCGAGCAGTACTTC
TRBJ1-2 many TRBV29-1 - CSAAGAEANYGYTF TGCAGCGCGGCCGGGGCAGAAGCAAACTATGGCTACACCTTC